This T cell receptor (beta chain) came from a study of blood T cell repertoires in COVID-19. Turning to the study itself: The samples span acute and convalescent COVID-19 from the United States, Italy and Spain.

Germline CDR1 SNHLY, CDR2 FYNNEI. J was trimmed by 7 bases and V by 6 bases; bases with no gene match: 3. This CDR3 is built from 13 residues. Per the authors' pipeline: Estimates of nucleated cell counts were drawn from the amplification of reference gene primers. TCRdb's table, derived via immunoSEQ multiplex PCR, lists solely in-frame clones and lacks some. V, J and clone size are those of that table, while D and trimming were read from the DNA. Among about 170,000 clones, about 86% were seen once, and the ten largest hold roughly 7%. This TCR came from a man in his forties or fifties with active or convalescent COVID-19. The chain couples TRBV2 to TRBJ1-4; 9 positions match TRBD1. Sequenced input: peripheral blood. The CDR3 protein is CASRQGAGEKLFF. In DNA, the CDR3 is TGTGCCAGCAGACAGGGGGCCGGTGAAAAACTGTTTTTT. The whole variable domain, filled in from reference TRBV2 and TRBJ1-4, reads EPEVTQTPSHQVTQMGQEVILRCVPISNHLYFYWYRQILGQKVEFLVSFYNNEISEKSEIFDDQFSVERPDGSNFTLKIRSTKLEDSAMYFCASRQGAGEKLFFGSGTQLSVL.